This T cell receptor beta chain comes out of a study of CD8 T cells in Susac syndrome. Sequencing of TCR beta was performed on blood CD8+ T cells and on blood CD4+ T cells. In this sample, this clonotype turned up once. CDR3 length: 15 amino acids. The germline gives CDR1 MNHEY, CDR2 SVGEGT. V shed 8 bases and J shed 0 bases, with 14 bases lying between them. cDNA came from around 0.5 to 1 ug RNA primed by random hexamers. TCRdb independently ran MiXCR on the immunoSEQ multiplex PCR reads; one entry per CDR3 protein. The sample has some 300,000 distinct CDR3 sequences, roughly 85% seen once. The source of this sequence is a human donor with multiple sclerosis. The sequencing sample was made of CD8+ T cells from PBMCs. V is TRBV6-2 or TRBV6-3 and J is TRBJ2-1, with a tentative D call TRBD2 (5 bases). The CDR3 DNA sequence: TGTGCCAGCTCCTACTGGGAGAGCTCCTACAATGAGCAGTTCTTC. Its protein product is CASSYWESSYNEQFF.